A single sample is the source of the 4 T cell receptor beta chains below, sequenced in a study of blood T cell repertoires in COVID-19. TCRdb's copy holds only in-frame clones and misses some; the assay was immunoSEQ multiplex PCR. The sample lists approximately 100,000 clones, more than 85% occurring once. The sequencing sample was made of peripheral blood. These receptors came from a human donor with acute or convalescent COVID-19. The donor label of this sample is uncertain.

The chain combines TRBV3-1 (or the pseudogene TRBV3-2) with TRBJ2-7; a possible D gene is TRBD1 (7 bases). Germline CDR1 and CDR2: LGHDT and YNNKEL (reference sequence). V lost 4 bases and J lost 4, with 14 bases in between. The CDR3 sequence is 14 residues long. CDR3 region: CASSRFAGGYEQYF. DNA for the CDR3: TGTGCCAGCAGCCGCTTTGCAGGGGGGTACGAGCAGTACTTC.

The chain couples TRBV9 to TRBJ2-3; D not resolved. The CDR3 loop spans 14 amino acids. V gave up 2 bases and J gave up 2 bases, with 9 bases separating them. Germline V lookup: CDR1 SGDLS, CDR2 YYNGEE. CDR3 nucleotides: TGTGCCAGCAGCGTGTTAAGCGACACAGATACGCAGTATTTT. This sequence encodes CASSVLSDTDTQYF.

The V call is TRBV29-1, the J call TRBJ2-7; 9 bases are a match to TRBD1. Germline V gene sequence: CDR1 SQVTM, CDR2 ANQGSEA. The CDR3 spans 13 residues. V shed 6 bases, J shed 1 base, and the junction held 4 bases outside the gene matches. The CDR3 loop reads CSVGTGHSYEQYF. The CDR3, as DNA: TGCAGCGTCGGGACAGGGCATTCCTACGAGCAGTACTTC.

The V gene is TRBV7-9, the J gene TRBJ2-7; D might be TRBD2 (7 bases). Trimming removed 4 bases at V and 3 bases at J, with 13 bases between. The CDR3 extends over 14 amino acids. Per germline, CDR1 SEHNR and CDR2 FQNEAQ (reference sequence). Here the CDR3 reads CASSSRGADYEQYF. The CDR3 DNA sequence: TGTGCCAGCAGCTCACGGGGGGCAGACTACGAGCAGTACTTC.